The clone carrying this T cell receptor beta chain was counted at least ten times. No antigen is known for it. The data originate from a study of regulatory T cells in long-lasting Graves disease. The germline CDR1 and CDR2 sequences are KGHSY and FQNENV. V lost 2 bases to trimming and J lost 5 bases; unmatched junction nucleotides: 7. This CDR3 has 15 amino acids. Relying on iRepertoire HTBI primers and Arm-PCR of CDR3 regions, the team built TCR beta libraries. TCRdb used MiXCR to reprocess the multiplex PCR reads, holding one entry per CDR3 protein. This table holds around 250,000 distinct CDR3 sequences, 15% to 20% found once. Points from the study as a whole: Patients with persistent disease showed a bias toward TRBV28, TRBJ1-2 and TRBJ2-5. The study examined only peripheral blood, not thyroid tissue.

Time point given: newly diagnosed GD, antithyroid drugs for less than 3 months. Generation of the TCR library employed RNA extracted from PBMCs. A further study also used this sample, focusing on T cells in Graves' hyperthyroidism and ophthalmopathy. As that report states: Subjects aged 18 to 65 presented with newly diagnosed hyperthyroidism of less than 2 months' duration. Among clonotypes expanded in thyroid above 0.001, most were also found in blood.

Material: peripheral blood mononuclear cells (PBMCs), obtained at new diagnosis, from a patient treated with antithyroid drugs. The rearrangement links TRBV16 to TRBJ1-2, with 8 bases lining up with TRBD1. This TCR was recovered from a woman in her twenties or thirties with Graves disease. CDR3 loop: CASSQPTGEEYGYTF. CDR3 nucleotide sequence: TGTGCCAGCAGCCAACCGACAGGGGAAGAATATGGCTACACCTTC. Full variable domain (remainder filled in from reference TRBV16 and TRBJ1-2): GEEVAQTPKHLVRGEGQKAKLYCAPIKGHSYVFWYQQVLKNEFKFLISFQNENVFDETGMPKERFSAKCLPNSPCSLEIQATKLEDSAVYFCASSQPTGEEYGYTFGSGTRLTVV.